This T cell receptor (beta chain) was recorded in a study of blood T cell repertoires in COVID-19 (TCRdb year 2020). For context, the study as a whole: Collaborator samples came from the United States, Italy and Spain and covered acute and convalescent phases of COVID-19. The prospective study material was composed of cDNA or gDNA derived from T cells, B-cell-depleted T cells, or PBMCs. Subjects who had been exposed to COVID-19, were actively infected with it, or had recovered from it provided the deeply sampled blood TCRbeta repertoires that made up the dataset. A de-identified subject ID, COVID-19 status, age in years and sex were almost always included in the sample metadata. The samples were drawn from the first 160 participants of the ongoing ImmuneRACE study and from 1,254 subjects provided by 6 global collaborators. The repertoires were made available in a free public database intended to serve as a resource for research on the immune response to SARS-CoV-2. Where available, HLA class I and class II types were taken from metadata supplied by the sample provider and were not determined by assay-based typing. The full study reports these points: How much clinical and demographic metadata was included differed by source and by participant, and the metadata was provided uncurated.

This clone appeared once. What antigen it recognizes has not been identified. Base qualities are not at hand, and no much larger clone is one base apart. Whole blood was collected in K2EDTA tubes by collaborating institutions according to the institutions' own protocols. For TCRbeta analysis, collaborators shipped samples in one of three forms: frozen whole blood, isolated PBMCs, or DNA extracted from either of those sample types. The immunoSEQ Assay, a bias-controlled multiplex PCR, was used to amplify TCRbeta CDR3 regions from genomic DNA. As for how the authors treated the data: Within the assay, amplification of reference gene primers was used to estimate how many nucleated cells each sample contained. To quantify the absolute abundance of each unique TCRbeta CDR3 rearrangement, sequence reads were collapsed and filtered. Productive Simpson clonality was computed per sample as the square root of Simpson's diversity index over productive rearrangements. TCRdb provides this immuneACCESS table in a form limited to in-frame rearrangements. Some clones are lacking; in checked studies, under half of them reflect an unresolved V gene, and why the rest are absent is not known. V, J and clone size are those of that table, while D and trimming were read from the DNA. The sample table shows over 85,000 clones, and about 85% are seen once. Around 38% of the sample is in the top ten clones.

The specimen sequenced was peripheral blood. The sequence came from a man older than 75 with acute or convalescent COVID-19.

The CDR3 reads as follows: CASSAGQIFYGYTF. The nucleotides read TGTGCCAGTAGTGCGGGACAGATCTTTTATGGCTACACCTTC. Recombination joined TRBV19 with TRBJ1-2; TRBD1 agrees with 7 junctional bases. The germline V gene (reference sequence) supplies CDR1 LNHDA and CDR2 SQIVND. V has 5 bases trimmed and J has 5 bases trimmed; junction bases matching no gene number 8. Including the terminal cysteine and phenylalanine, the CDR3 comprises 14 residues. The read is trimmed to its CDR3 DNA, 42 bases read in frame from base 1.